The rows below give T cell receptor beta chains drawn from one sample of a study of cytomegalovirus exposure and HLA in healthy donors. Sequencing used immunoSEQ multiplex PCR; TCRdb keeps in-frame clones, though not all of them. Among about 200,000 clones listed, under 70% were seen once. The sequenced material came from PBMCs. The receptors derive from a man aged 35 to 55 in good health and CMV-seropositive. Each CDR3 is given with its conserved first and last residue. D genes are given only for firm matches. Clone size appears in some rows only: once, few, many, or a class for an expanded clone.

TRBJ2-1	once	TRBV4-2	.	CASSQDSEQFF	TGTGCCAGCAGCCAAGATAGTGAGCAGTTCTTC
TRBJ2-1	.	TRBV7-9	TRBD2	CASSLQRGGATFYNEQFF	TGTGCCAGCAGCTTACAGCGGGGGGGCGCAACGTTCTACAATGAGCAGTTCTTC
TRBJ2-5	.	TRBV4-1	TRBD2	CASSQGVWTSGTQETQYF	TGCGCCAGCAGCCAAGGCGTCTGGACTAGCGGGACCCAAGAGACCCAGTACTTC
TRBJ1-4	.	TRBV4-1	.	CASSQGQARNEKLFF	TGCGCCAGCAGCCAAGGACAGGCGAGAAATGAAAAACTGTTTTTT
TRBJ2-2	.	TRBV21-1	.	CASSTQGPAVHTGELFF	TGTGCCAGCAGCACCCAGGGGCCTGCTGTCCACACCGGGGAGCTGTTTTTT
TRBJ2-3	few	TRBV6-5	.	CASSWGGTDTQYF	TGTGCCAGCAGTTGGGGGGGCACAGATACGCAGTATTTT
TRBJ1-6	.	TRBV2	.	CASSTFPRGGTNSPLHF	TGTGCCAGCAGTACGTTTCCGCGCGGGGGGACAAATTCACCCCTCCACTTT
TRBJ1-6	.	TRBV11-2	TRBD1	CASSSVGQLNSPLHF	TGTGCCAGTAGCTCTGTGGGACAGCTAAATTCACCCCTCCACTTT
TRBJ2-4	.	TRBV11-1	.	CASSLSSAKNIQYF	TGTGCCAGCAGCTTATCTTCAGCCAAAAACATTCAGTACTTC
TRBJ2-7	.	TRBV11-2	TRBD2	CASSPRPIAGAAYEQYF	TGTGCCAGCAGCCCCCGCCCGATAGCGGGGGCCGCCTACGAGCAGTACTTC
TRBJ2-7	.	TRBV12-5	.	CARPRSLPTLPYYEQYF	TGTGCTAGGCCGCGATCCTTGCCTACCCTACCCTACTACGAGCAGTACTTC
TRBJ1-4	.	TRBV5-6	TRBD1	CASSPGFPGQGEKLFF	TGTGCCAGCAGCCCCGGATTCCCGGGACAGGGTGAAAAACTGTTTTTT
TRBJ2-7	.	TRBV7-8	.	CASSPIWQGVYEQYF	TGTGCCAGCAGCCCCATATGGCAGGGCGTCTACGAGCAGTACTTC
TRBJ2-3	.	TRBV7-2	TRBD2	CASSAGTLAGPSTDTQYF	TGTGCCAGCTCCGCCGGTACACTAGCGGGACCTAGCACAGATACGCAGTATTTT
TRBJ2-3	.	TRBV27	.	CASSPLGLPADTQYF	TGTGCCAGCAGTCCCCTCGGACTTCCGGCAGATACGCAGTATTTT
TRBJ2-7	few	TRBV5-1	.	CASSLNSGEQYF	TGCGCCAGCAGCTTGAACAGCGGCGAGCAGTACTTC
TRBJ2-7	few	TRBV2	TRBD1	CASSRDRLYEQYF	TGTGCCAGCAGTCGGGACAGACTCTACGAGCAGTACTTC
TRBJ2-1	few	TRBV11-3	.	CASSLYPTTYNEQFF	TGTGCCAGCAGCTTATACCCGACAACCTACAATGAGCAGTTCTTC
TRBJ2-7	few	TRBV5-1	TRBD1	CASSLMGQGNEQYF	TGCGCCAGCAGCTTAATGGGACAGGGGAACGAGCAGTACTTC
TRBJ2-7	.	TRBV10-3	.	CAISGDRSSYEQYF	TGTGCCATCAGTGGAGACAGGTCTTCCTACGAGCAGTACTTC
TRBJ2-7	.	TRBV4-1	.	CASSQLASYEQYF	TGCGCCAGCAGCCAACTAGCCTCCTACGAGCAGTACTTC
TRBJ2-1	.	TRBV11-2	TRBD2	CASSHLRGASYNEQFF	TGTGCCAGCAGCCATTTGCGGGGGGCTTCCTACAATGAGCAGTTCTTC
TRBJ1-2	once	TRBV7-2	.	CASSGGGGYGYTF	TGTGCCAGCAGCGGAGGGGGGGGCTATGGCTACACCTTC
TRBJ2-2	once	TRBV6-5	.	CASSHLLGATGELFF	TGTGCCAGCAGTCACCTATTAGGGGCCACCGGGGAGCTGTTTTTT
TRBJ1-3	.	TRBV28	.	CASTLGGGWSGNTIYF	TGTGCCAGCACTCTGGGGGGGGGCTGGTCTGGAAACACCATATATTTT
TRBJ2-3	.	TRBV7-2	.	CASSLVGGPEPTQYF	TGTGCCAGCAGCTTAGTAGGCGGCCCAGAACCTACGCAGTATTTT
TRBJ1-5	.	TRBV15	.	CATSRDKGGQPQHF	TGTGCCACCAGCAGAGATAAGGGAGGTCAGCCCCAGCATTTT
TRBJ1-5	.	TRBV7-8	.	CASSLREGNQPQHF	TGTGCCAGCAGCTTAAGGGAGGGAAATCAGCCCCAGCATTTT
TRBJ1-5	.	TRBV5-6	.	CASSLWTLQGNQPQHF	TGTGCCAGCAGCTTGTGGACCCTACAGGGCAATCAGCCCCAGCATTTT
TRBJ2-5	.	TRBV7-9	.	CASSSSGETQYF	TGTGCCAGCAGCTCATCGGGGGAGACCCAGTACTTC
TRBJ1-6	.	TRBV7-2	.	CASSARTGGSPLHF	TGTGCCAGCAGCGCACGGACGGGGGGTTCACCCCTCCACTTT
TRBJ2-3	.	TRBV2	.	CASSQDTQYF	TGTGCCAGCAGTCAGGATACGCAGTATTTT
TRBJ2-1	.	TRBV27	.	CASSLQLYGNEQFF	TGTGCCAGCAGTTTGCAGTTGTATGGCAATGAGCAGTTCTTC
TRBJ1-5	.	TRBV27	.	CASKPRRGDGNQPQHF	TGTGCCAGCAAACCCCGGCGGGGGGATGGCAATCAGCCCCAGCATTTT
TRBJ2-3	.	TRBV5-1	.	CASSQDGGGADTQYF	TGCGCCAGCAGCCAAGATGGCGGAGGGGCAGATACGCAGTATTTT
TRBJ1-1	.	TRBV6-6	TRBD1	CASSLEPTGATEAFF	TGTGCCAGCAGTCTAGAACCGACAGGGGCCACTGAAGCTTTCTTT
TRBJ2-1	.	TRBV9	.	CASSSPSSSYNEQFF	TGTGCCAGCAGCTCTCCCTCGAGCTCCTACAATGAGCAGTTCTTC
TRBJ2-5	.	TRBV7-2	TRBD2	CASSSLVGAGGGETQYF	TGTGCCAGCAGCTCCCTCGTTGGAGCGGGGGGCGGGGAGACCCAGTACTTC
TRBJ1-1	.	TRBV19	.	CASKARGNTEAFF	TGTGCCAGTAAAGCCCGAGGGAACACTGAAGCTTTCTTT
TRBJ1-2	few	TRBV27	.	CASSFRGSSYGYTF	TGTGCCAGCAGTTTTCGGGGATCGAGCTATGGCTACACCTTC
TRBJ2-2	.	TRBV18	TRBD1	CASSLFRGTGELFF	TGTGCCAGCTCACTCTTCAGGGGGACCGGGGAGCTGTTTTTT
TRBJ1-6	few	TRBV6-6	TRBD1	CATSWDSNSPLHF	TGTGCCACCTCGTGGGACAGCAATTCACCCCTCCACTTT
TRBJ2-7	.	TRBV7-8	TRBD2	CASSWGAGASSYEQYF	TGTGCCAGCAGCTGGGGAGCGGGGGCAAGCTCCTACGAGCAGTACTTC
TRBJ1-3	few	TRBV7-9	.	CASSLDREGNTIYF	TGTGCCAGCAGCTTAGACAGGGAAGGAAACACCATATATTTT
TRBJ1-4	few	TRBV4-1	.	CASSQDPREGGEKLFF	TGCGCCAGCAGCCAAGATCCCCGGGAAGGAGGTGAAAAACTGTTTTTT
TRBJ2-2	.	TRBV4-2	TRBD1	CASSHPDRGNTGELFF	TGTGCCAGCAGCCACCCGGACAGGGGAAACACCGGGGAGCTGTTTTTT
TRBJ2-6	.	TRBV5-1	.	CASSLSWGLNRPGANVLTF	TGCGCCAGCAGCTTAAGTTGGGGGCTCAATCGACCTGGGGCCAACGTCCTGACTTTC
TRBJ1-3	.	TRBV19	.	CASSMYRENRRNTIYF	TGTGCCAGTAGTATGTACCGGGAGAATCGTAGAAACACCATATATTTT
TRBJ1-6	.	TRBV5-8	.	CASSSGQYNSPLHF	TGTGCCAGCAGCTCTGGACAATATAATTCACCCCTCCACTTT
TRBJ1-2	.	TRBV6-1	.	CASNSRDILDGYTF	TGTGCCAGCAATTCCAGGGACATCTTGGATGGCTACACCTTC
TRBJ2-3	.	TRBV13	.	CASSRTLAGADTDTQYF	TGTGCCAGCAGCCGCACGTTGGCGGGCGCCGACACAGATACGCAGTATTTT
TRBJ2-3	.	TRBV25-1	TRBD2	CASRGLAAPGGKDTQYF	TGTGCCAGCAGGGGACTAGCGGCACCGGGAGGGAAAGATACGCAGTATTTT